Below are 30 T cell receptor beta chains sequenced from a single sample in a study of PD-1 blockade in classical Hodgkin lymphoma (dated by TCRdb to 2020 to 2021). Library construction relied on the immunoSEQ multiplex PCR assay. TCRdb retrieved this table from immuneACCESS and kept in-frame rearrangements only. Not all clones are present; in checked studies, unresolved V genes account for under half, and no reason is known for the remainder. The sample table shows 70,000 to 85,000 clones, and about 92% are seen once. In total, the top ten clones hold approximately 8.1% of the sample. This sample's time point label indicates: cycle 1 day 1 (C1D1), immediately before nivolumab initiation. Every trial patient had relapsed following autologous stem cell transplantation, and prior brentuximab vedotin exposure was what differed among cohorts A, B and C. Sequencing used peripheral blood mononuclear cells (PBMCs), obtained at baseline. The receptors here all came from a human donor with classical Hodgkin lymphoma.

The chain has TRBV4-3 and TRBJ2-2, with 7 bases identical to TRBD2. This CDR3 has 16 amino acids. CDR1 and CDR2 (germline): LGHNA, YSLEER. The V segment lost 0 bases and the J segment 10 bases; nucleotides outside the gene matches: 11. This CDR3 is CASSQDGPGGYLELFF. The DNA for the CDR3 is TGCGCCAGCAGCCAAGATGGACCGGGAGGTTATCTGGAGCTGTTTTTT.

J is TRBJ2-1 and V is TRBV27; TRBD2 agrees at 14 bases. The CDR3 is made up of 19 amino acids. V dropped 3 bases and J dropped 7; count of bases not matched to a gene: 14. Per germline, CDR1 MNHEY and CDR2 SMNVEV (reference sequence). CDR3 sequence: CASSLEGLAGVYTRNEQFF. In DNA form, the CDR3 reads TGTGCCAGCAGTTTGGAGGGACTAGCGGGAGTATACACTCGGAATGAGCAGTTCTTC.

Only a few counts were recorded for this clone. The rearrangement joins TRBV14 to TRBJ1-2, with D unresolved. Trimming removed 1 base from V and 6 bases from J, with 9 bases in between. This CDR3 has 13 residues. CDR1 and CDR2 from the germline V gene are SGHDN and FVKESK. The CDR3, as DNA: TGTGCCAGCAGCCAAGCGGGGTGGGATGGCTACACCTTC. As protein: CASSQAGWDGYTF.

The V gene is TRBV9, the J gene TRBJ2-5; 10 positions agree with TRBD2. CDR3 size: 17 residues. The ends lost 3 bases at V and 5 bases at J; junction bases unmatched: 13. Germline V gene data show CDR1 as SGDLS and CDR2 as YYNGEE. Written as DNA, the CDR3 is TGTGCCAGCAGCGCCGCCGGCCAACTAGCGGGGCATGAGACCCAGTACTTC. The encoded protein is CASSAAGQLAGHETQYF.

This clone has a single count. The chain combines TRBV7-7 with TRBJ2-1, with D perhaps TRBD1 (5 bases). V was cut by 1 base and J by 7 bases, with 14 bases left in between. The CDR3 covers 15 residues. CDR1 is SSHAT and CDR2 is FNYEAQ in the germline V gene (reference sequence). CDR3 region: CASSLVGGAWNEQFF. The CDR3 DNA sequence: TGTGCCAGCAGCTTAGTTGGTGGGGCCTGGAATGAGCAGTTCTTC.

This chain connects TRBV27 to TRBJ2-3, with TRBD1 matching 8 bases. Losses at the gene ends were 7 bases for V and 2 bases for J; bases not matched to a gene: 14. This CDR3 contains 17 residues. The germline V gene encodes CDR1 MNHEY and CDR2 SMNVEV (reference sequence). The CDR3 DNA follows: TGTGCCAGCACCACGCCCAGGGGGCGTGGAACCACAGATACGCAGTATTTT. Translation gives CASTTPRGRGTTDTQYF.

The chain carries TRBV5-1 and TRBJ1-2; D is unclear. Germline V lookup: CDR1 SGHRS, CDR2 YFSETQ. Deletions cut 0 bases from V and 0 bases from J, with 6 bases between. The CDR3 sequence is 14 residues long. The chain's CDR3 is CASSLGDANYGYTF. The DNA of the CDR3 is TGCGCCAGCAGCTTGGGCGACGCTAACTATGGCTACACCTTC.

The CDR3 DNA sequence: TGCAGTGCTAGGTCCTATGGCTACACCTTC. As protein: CSARSYGYTF. This sequence joins TRBV20-1 and TRBJ1-2, with D unresolved. The CDR3 is 10 residues long. The V gene's germline CDR1 is DFQATT and CDR2 SNEGSKA (reference sequence). Trimming pared 3 bases from V and 4 bases from J, leaving 3 bases between.

This chain uses TRBV28 with TRBJ2-7; TRBD1 agrees at 8 bases. In germline, CDR1 is MDHEN, CDR2 SYDVKM. CDR3 length: 14 residues. V gave up 5 bases and J gave up 2 bases; unmatched junction bases: 5. The CDR3 region has the DNA TGTGCCAGCAGTGCCTCGACAGGGGCCTACGAGCAGTACTTC. The encoded protein is CASSASTGAYEQYF.

The chain joins TRBV7-6 to TRBJ2-3; 9 nucleotides match TRBD1. The CDR3 runs 14 residues. Germline CDR1 and CDR2: SGHVS and FNYEAQ. The J segment lost 5 bases and the V segment lost 5 bases, leaving 5 bases of the junction unmatched. CDR3 bases: TGTGCCAGCAGCCTTAGGACAGGGGAAGATACGCAGTATTTT. Protein sequence: CASSLRTGEDTQYF.

This clone is a singleton in its sample. The J gene is TRBJ2-7, the V gene TRBV19; no firm D call. The CDR3 totals 14 residues. V gave up 1 base and J gave up 2 bases, with 9 bases separating them. Germline assignment: CDR1 LNHDA and CDR2 SQIVND (reference sequence). CDR3 amino acids: CASSIVGIAYEQYF. The CDR3, as DNA: TGTGCCAGTAGTATAGTAGGCATAGCCTACGAGCAGTACTTC. The full variable domain, rest sourced from reference TRBV19 and TRBJ2-7, is DGGITQSPKYLFRKEGQNVTLSCEQNLNHDAMYWYRQDPGQGLRLIYYSQIVNDFQKGDIAEGYSVSREKKESFPLTVTSAQKNPTAFYLCASSIVGIAYEQYFGPGTRLTVT.

This chain joins TRBV28 and TRBJ2-1; the match to TRBD1 covers 9 bases. Germline V lookup: CDR1 MDHEN, CDR2 SYDVKM. CDR3 length equals 17 residues. Unmatched junction bases numbered 12, after V lost 3 bases and J lost 6 bases. The chain's CDR3 is CASSFPNDRGNGNEQFF. The DNA for the CDR3 is TGTGCCAGCAGTTTTCCGAATGACAGGGGGAATGGCAATGAGCAGTTCTTC.

The V and J genes are TRBV27 and TRBJ1-6; D call uncertain. The CDR3 has 16 residues. Trimming took off 0 bases at V and 0 bases at J, with 6 bases between the two ends. In germline, CDR1 is MNHEY, CDR2 SMNVEV (reference sequence). The CDR3 DNA reads as TGTGCCAGCAGTTTATCCGTTAGCTCCTATAATTCACCCCTCCACTTT. Translating gives CASSLSVSSYNSPLHF.

About this clone itself: A much larger clone differs by one base, so this may be a read error. This chain uses TRBV7-8 with TRBJ1-1; D gene uncertain. The CDR3 runs 13 residues. Trimming left V 1 base short and J 1 base short, with 4 bases between. The germline V gene has CDR1 SGHVS and CDR2 FQNEAQ. The CDR3 sequence: CASSLGANTEAFF. CDR3 sequence (DNA): TGTGCCAGCAGCTTAGGGGCGAACACTGAAGCTTTCTTT.

The chain has TRBV29-1 and TRBJ2-6; perhaps TRBD2 as D (6 bases). This CDR3 is 16 amino acids long. Germline lookup yields CDR1 SQVTM and CDR2 ANQGSEA. Trimming stripped 6 bases from V and 3 bases from J, with 18 bases between. This CDR3 reads CSVFLRRGFGANVLTF. The CDR3 bases are TGCAGCGTCTTCCTTCGGAGGGGCTTTGGGGCCAACGTCCTGACTTTC.

The gene calls are TRBV5-5 and TRBJ2-7; 9 bases align to TRBD1. In germline, CDR1 is SGHKS, CDR2 YYEKEE (reference sequence). The CDR3 is 15 residues long. V dropped 6 bases and J dropped 2; count of bases not matched to a gene: 9. CDR3 sequence reads: CASNNDRGNTYEQYF. CDR3 sequence (DNA): TGTGCCAGCAACAACGACAGGGGGAATACCTACGAGCAGTACTTC.

The rearrangement links TRBV18 to TRBJ1-2, with 8 bases that match TRBD1. Germline CDR1 is KGHSH and CDR2 is LQKENI. V was pared by 8 bases and J by 3 bases, with 11 bases of the junction left unmatched. The CDR3 covers 15 residues. CDR3 nucleotides: TGTGCCAGCACCCGGACAGGGACAACTGACTATGGCTACACCTTC. Translation: CASTRTGTTDYGYTF.

The chain recombines TRBV7-9 with TRBJ2-1, with 15 bases fitting TRBD2. The CDR3 extends over 19 amino acids. The trim removed 0 bases at V and 0 bases at J, leaving 3 bases unmatched. Germline lookup yields CDR1 SEHNR and CDR2 FQNEAQ (reference sequence). CDR3 protein: CASSLAGLAGGYSYNEQFF. The CDR3 nucleotides are TGTGCCAGCAGCTTAGCGGGACTAGCGGGAGGATACTCCTACAATGAGCAGTTCTTC.

This chain uses TRBV19 with TRBJ1-1; 7 bases map to TRBD1. This CDR3 has 14 amino acids. Per the germline V gene, CDR1 is LNHDA and CDR2 is SQIVND (reference sequence). Trimming cost V 5 bases and J 10 bases; bases outside gene matches: 13. The chain's CDR3 is CASSPDRVAGRAFF. CDR3 sequence (DNA): TGTGCCAGTAGTCCAGACAGGGTTGCGGGGCGAGCTTTCTTT. The entire variable domain, with the rest obtained from reference TRBV19 and TRBJ1-1, is as follows: DGGITQSPKYLFRKEGQNVTLSCEQNLNHDAMYWYRQDPGQGLRLIYYSQIVNDFQKGDIAEGYSVSREKKESFPLTVTSAQKNPTAFYLCASSPDRVAGRAFFGQGTRLTVV.

The chain couples TRBV5-1 to TRBJ2-1; perhaps TRBD2 as D (6 bases). CDR1 is SGHRS and CDR2 is YFSETQ in the germline V gene. V lost 4 bases and J 4 bases, leaving 12 bases between the germline ends. This CDR3 region has 14 residues. The CDR3 sequence is CASSPTGTYNEQFF. For the CDR3, the DNA is TGCGCCAGCAGCCCCACCGGGACTTACAATGAGCAGTTCTTC. Supplemented by reference TRBV5-1 and TRBJ2-1, the full variable domain reads KAGVTQTPRYLIKTRGQQVTLSCSPISGHRSVSWYQQTPGQGLQFLFEYFSETQRNKGNFPGRFSGRQFSNSRSEMNVSTLELGDSALYLCASSPTGTYNEQFFGPGTRLTVL.

The sample holds one count of this clone. This chain uses TRBV27 with TRBJ2-6; TRBD1 matches 7 bases. There are 19 residues in the CDR3. Germline values: CDR1 MNHEY, CDR2 SMNVEV (reference sequence). V lost 1 base, J lost 2 bases, and 11 bases stayed unmatched. The CDR3 DNA follows: TGTGCCAGCAGTTTATTCTGGGACAGTGTAACAGCTGGGGCCAACGTCCTGACTTTC. The encoded protein is CASSLFWDSVTAGANVLTF. Complete variable domain (other parts from reference TRBV27 and TRBJ2-6): EAQVTQNPRYLITVTGKKLTVTCSQNMNHEYMSWYRQDPGLGLRQIYYSMNVEVTDKGDVPEGYKVSRKEKRNFPLILESPSPNQTSLYFCASSLFWDSVTAGANVLTFGAGSRLTVL.

The chain links TRBV11-2 to TRBJ1-3, with no clear D. This CDR3 has 15 residues. Trimming removed 0 bases from V and 0 bases from J, with 6 bases in between. Germline CDR1 and CDR2: SGHAT and FQNNGV. This CDR3 is CASSLDRVSGNTIYF. The CDR3 nucleotides read TGTGCCAGCAGCTTAGATCGCGTCTCTGGAAACACCATATATTTT.

The J gene is TRBJ2-4, the V gene TRBV11-2; D is ambiguous. Germline lookup yields CDR1 SGHAT and CDR2 FQNNGV. V was trimmed by 8 bases and J by 0 bases, leaving 8 bases between them. The CDR3 sequence is 13 residues long. The CDR3 loop is CASADLAKNIQYF. CDR3 coding DNA: TGTGCCAGCGCCGATCTAGCCAAAAACATTCAGTACTTC.

V usage is TRBV30 and J usage is TRBJ2-3; 12 nucleotides align to TRBD2. The CDR3 contains 14 residues. Germline lookup yields CDR1 GTSNPN and CDR2 SVGIG (reference sequence). Trimming cost V 3 bases and J 5 bases; bases outside gene matches: 3. The CDR3 DNA is TGTGCCTGGAGGCCGGGACTAGCGGGAGATACGCAGTATTTT. It is translated as CAWRPGLAGDTQYF.

Details on this clone: This CDR3 is also generated by other DNA sequences in the sample. The chain combines TRBV5-6 with TRBJ2-1, with unresolved D. V shed 0 bases and J shed 6 bases, with 4 bases lying between them. This CDR3 is 12 amino acids long. From germline, CDR1 is SGHDT and CDR2 YYEEEE. CDR3 amino acids: CASSLVANEQFF. CDR3 DNA sequence: TGTGCCAGCAGCTTGGTCGCCAATGAGCAGTTCTTC.

The rearrangement uses TRBV5-4 and TRBJ2-7; D may correspond to TRBD1 or TRBD2 (5 bases each). The V and J ends lost 3 bases and 4 bases respectively, with 17 bases between them. The CDR3 covers 15 residues. From germline, CDR1 is SGHNT and CDR2 YYREEE (reference sequence). CDR3 region: CASSWSSGPLYEQYF. Here the CDR3 DNA reads TGTGCCAGCAGCTGGAGCTCGGGACCCTTATACGAGCAGTACTTC.

The CDR3 sequence: CASEDPQREKLFF. Here the CDR3 DNA reads TGTGCCAGCGAGGACCCGCAGCGGGAAAAACTGTTTTTT. This chain connects TRBV6-6 to TRBJ1-4; D is uncertain. In germline, CDR1 is MNHNY, CDR2 SVGAGI (reference sequence). The CDR3 sequence is 13 residues long. V was shortened by 8 bases and J by 8 bases, with 15 bases between the two germline ends.

The chain combines TRBV19 with TRBJ1-6; TRBD1 is a possible D gene (6 bases). This CDR3 comprises 19 residues. V was cut by 4 bases and J by 3 bases, with 22 bases left in between. Germline lookup yields CDR1 LNHDA and CDR2 SQIVND (reference sequence). The CDR3 coding sequence is TGTGCCAGTAGTAGATGGGTCCCACAGGGAGAAATCTATAATTCACCCCTCCACTTT. This encodes CASSRWVPQGEIYNSPLHF.

The gene calls are TRBV30 and TRBJ1-2; D call uncertain. The V and J ends lost 1 base and 3 bases respectively, with 6 bases between them. CDR3 length equals 12 residues. The V gene's germline CDR1 is GTSNPN and CDR2 SVGIG (reference sequence). The CDR3 sequence: CAWSDRHYGYTF. The CDR3 DNA reads TGTGCCTGGAGTGACAGACACTATGGCTACACCTTC.

The V and J genes are TRBV10-3 and TRBJ1-6; 7 nucleotides align to TRBD1. CDR3 length: 20 amino acids. The germline V gene has CDR1 ENHRY and CDR2 SYGVKD. Losses at the gene ends were 7 bases for V and 7 bases for J; bases not matched to a gene: 25. CDR3 sequence: CAINGGPPGAEQGRNSPLHF. The CDR3 DNA reads TGTGCCATCAATGGGGGGCCCCCCGGGGCCGAACAGGGGAGGAATTCACCCCTCCACTTT.